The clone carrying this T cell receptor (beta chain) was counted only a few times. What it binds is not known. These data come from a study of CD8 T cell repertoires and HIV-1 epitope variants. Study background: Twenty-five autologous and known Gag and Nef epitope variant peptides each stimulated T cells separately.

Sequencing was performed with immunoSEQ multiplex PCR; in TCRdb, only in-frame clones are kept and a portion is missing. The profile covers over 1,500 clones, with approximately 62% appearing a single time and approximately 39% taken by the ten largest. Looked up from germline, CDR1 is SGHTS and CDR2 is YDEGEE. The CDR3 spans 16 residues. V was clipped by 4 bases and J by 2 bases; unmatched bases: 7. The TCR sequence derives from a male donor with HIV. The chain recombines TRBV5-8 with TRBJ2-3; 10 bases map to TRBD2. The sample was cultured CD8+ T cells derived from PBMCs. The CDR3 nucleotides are TGTGCCAGCAGCCCTACTAGCGGGGTCGCCACAGATACGCAGTATTTT. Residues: CASSPTSGVATDTQYF. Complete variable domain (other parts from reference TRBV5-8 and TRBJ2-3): EAGVTQSPTHLIKTRGQQATLRCSPISGHTSVYWYQQALGLGLQFLLWYDEGEERNRGNFPPRFSGRQFPNYSSELNVNALELEDSALYLCASSPTSGVATDTQYFGPGTRLTVL.